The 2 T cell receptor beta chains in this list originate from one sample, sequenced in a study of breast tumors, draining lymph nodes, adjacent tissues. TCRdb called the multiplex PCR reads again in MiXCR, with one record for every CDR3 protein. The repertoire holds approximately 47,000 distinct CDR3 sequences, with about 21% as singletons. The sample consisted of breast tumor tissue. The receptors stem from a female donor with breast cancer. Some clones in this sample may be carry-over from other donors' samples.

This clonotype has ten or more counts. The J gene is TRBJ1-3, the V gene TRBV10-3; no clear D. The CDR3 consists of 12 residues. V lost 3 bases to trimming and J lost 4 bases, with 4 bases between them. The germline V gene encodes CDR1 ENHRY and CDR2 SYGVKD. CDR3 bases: TGTGCCATCAGTGAAGTGGGAAACACCATATATTTT. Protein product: CAISEVGNTIYF.

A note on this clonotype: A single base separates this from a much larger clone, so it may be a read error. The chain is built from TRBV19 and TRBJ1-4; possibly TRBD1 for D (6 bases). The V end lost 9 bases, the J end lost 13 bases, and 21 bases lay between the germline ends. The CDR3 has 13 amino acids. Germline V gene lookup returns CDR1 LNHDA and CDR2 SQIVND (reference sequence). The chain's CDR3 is CASPGGGKGTLFF. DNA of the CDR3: TGTGCCAGCCCGGGGGGCGGTAAAGGAACACTGTTTTTT.